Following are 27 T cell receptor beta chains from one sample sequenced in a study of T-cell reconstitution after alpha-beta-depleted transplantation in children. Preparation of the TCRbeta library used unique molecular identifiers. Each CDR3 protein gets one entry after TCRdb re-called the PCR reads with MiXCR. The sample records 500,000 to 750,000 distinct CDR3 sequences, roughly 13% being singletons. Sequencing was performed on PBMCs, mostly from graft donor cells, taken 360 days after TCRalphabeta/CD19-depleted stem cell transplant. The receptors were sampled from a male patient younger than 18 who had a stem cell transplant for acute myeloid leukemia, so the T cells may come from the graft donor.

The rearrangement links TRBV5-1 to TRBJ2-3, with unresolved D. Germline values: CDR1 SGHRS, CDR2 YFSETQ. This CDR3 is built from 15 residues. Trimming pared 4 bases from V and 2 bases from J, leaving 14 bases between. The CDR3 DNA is TGCGCCAGCAGCCCCACTCCCTTACCCACAGATACGCAGTATTTT. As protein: CASSPTPLPTDTQYF. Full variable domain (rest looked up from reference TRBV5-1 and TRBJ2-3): KAGVTQTPRYLIKTRGQQVTLSCSPISGHRSVSWYQQTPGQGLQFLFEYFSETQRNKGNFPGRFSGRQFSNSRSEMNVSTLELGDSALYLCASSPTPLPTDTQYFGPGTRLTVL.

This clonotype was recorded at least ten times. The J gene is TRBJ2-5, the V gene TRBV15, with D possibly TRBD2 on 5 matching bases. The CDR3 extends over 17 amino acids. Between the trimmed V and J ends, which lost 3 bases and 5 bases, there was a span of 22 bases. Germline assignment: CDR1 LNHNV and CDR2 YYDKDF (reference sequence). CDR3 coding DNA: TGTGCCACCAGCAGCAGAGAAGGATGGTCCCAGCGGGAGACCCAGTACTTC. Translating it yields CATSSREGWSQRETQYF.

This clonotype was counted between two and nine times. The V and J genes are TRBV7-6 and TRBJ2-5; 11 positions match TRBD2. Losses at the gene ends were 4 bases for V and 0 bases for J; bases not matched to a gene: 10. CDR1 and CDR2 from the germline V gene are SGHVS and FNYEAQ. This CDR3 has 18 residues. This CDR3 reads CASSSVAGGSSNQETQYF. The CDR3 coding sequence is TGTGCCAGCAGCTCGGTAGCGGGAGGGTCCTCCAACCAAGAGACCCAGTACTTC.

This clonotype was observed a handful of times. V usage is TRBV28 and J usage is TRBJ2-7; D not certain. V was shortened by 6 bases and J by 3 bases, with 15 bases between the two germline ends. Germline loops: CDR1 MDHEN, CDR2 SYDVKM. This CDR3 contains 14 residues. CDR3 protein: CASSPPRLHYEQYF. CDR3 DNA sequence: TGTGCCAGCAGCCCACCTAGGCTACACTACGAGCAGTACTTC.

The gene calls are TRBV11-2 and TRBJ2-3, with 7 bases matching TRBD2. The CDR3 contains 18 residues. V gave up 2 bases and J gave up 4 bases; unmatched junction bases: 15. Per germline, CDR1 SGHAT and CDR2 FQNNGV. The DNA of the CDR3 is TGTGCCAGCAGCTTATATGCCTCTTGGCGGGAGATAGCAGATACGCAGTATTTT. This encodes CASSLYASWREIADTQYF. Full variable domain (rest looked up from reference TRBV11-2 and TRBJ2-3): EAGVAQSPRYKIIEKRQSVAFWCNPISGHATLYWYQQILGQGPKLLIQFQNNGVVDDSQLPKDRFSAERLKGVDSTLKIQPAKLEDSAVYLCASSLYASWREIADTQYFGPGTRLTVL.

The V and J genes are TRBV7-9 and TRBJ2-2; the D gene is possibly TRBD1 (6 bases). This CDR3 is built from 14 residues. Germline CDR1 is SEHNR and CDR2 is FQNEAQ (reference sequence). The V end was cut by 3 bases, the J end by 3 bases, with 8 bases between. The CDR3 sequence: CASSFYRDTGELFF. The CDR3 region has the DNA TGTGCCAGCAGCTTTTACAGGGACACCGGGGAGCTGTTTTTT.

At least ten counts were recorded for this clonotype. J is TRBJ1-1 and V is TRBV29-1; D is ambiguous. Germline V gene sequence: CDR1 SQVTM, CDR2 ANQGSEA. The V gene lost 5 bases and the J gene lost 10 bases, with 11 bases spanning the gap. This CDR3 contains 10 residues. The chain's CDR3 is CSVSKGPAFF. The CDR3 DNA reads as TGCAGCGTTAGTAAGGGTCCAGCTTTCTTT. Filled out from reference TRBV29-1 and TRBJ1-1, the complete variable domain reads SAVISQKPSRDICQRGTSLTIQCQVDSQVTMMFWYRQQPGQSLTLIATANQGSEATYESGFVIDKFPISRPNLTFSTLTVSNMSPEDSSIYLCSVSKGPAFFGQGTRLTVV.

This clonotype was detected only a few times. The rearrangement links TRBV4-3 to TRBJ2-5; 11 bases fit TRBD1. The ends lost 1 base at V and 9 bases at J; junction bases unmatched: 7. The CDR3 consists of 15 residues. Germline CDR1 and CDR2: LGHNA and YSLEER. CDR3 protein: CASSQGGQGVGAQYF. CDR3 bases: TGCGCCAGCAGCCAAGGGGGACAGGGGGTCGGTGCCCAGTACTTC.

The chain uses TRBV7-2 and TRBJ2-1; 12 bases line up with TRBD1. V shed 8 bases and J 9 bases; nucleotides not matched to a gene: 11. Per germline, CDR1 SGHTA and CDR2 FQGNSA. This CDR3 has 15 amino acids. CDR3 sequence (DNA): TGTGCCAGCGCCCGGGGGGGACAGGGGGCTATTGAGCAGTTCTTC. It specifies CASARGGQGAIEQFF.

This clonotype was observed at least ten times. The CDR3 nucleotides are TGTGCCACCGGACGGGGGGAGACCCAGTACTTC. Amino acids: CATGRGETQYF. The chain recombines TRBV6-5 with TRBJ2-5, with D tentatively TRBD2 (6 bases). The V end was cut by 10 bases, the J end by 5 bases, with 11 bases between. Germline V gene lookup returns CDR1 MNHEY and CDR2 SVGAGI. The CDR3 spans 11 residues.

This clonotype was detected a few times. CDR3 nucleotides: TGCGCCAGCAGCCAGTACAGGGCGATGGACACAGATACGCAGTATTTT. This codes for CASSQYRAMDTDTQYF. V gene TRBV4-3 combines with J gene TRBJ2-3; D perhaps matches TRBD1 (6 bases). From germline, CDR1 is LGHNA and CDR2 YSLEER. Trimming left V 3 bases short and J 2 bases short, with 15 bases between. The CDR3 totals 16 residues.

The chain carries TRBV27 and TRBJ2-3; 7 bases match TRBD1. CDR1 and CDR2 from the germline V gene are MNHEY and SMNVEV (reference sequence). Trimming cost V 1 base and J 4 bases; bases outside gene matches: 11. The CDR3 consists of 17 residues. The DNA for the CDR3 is TGTGCCAGCAGTTTATTATCGACAGGGTTGTTGCCAGATACGCAGTATTTT. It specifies CASSLLSTGLLPDTQYF.

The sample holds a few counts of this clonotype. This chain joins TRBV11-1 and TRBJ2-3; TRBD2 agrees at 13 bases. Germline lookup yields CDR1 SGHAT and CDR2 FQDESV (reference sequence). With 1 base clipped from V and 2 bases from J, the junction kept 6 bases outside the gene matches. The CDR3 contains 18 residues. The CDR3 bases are TGTGCCAGCAGCTTAGTCCGACTAGCGGGAGGTACCACAGATACGCAGTATTTT. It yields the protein CASSLVRLAGGTTDTQYF. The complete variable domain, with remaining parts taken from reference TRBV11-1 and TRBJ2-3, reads EAEVAQSPRYKITEKSQAVAFWCDPISGHATLYWYRQILGQGPELLVQFQDESVVDDSQLPKDRFSAERLKGVDSTLKIQPAELGDSAMYLCASSLVRLAGGTTDTQYFGPGTRLTVL.

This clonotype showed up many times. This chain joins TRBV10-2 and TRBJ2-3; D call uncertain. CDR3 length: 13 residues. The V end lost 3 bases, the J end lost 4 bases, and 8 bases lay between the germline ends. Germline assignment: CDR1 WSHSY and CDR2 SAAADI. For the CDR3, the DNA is TGCGCCAGCAGTGACCAGGTTGCAGATACGCAGTATTTT. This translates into CASSDQVADTQYF.

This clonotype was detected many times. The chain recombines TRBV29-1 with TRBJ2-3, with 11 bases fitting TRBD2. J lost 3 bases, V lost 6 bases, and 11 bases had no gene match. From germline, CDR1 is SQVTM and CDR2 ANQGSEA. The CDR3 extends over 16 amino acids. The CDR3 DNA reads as TGCAGCGTCGCTCTTATAGCGGGAGGGCTAACAGATACGCAGTATTTT. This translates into CSVALIAGGLTDTQYF.

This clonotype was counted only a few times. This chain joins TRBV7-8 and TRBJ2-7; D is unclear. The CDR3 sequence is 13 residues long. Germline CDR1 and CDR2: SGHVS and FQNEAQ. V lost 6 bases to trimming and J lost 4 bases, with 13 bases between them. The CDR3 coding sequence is TGTGCCAGCAGTGGACCAGCCCTTTACGAGCAGTACTTC. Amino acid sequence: CASSGPALYEQYF.

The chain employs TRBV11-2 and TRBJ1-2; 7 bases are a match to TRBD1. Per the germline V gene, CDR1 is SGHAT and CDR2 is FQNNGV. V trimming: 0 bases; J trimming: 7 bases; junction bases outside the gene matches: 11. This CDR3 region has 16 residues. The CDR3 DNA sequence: TGTGCCAGCAGCTTAGACCTAGCCTTCAGGGGGACTGGCTACACCTTC. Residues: CASSLDLAFRGTGYTF.

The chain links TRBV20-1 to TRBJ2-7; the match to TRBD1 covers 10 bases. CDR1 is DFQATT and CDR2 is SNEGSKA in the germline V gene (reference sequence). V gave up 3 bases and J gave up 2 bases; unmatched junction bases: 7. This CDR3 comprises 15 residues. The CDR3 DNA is TGCAGTGCTAGGGGTCCGGGACAGGGGACCTACGAGCAGTACTTC. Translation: CSARGPGQGTYEQYF.

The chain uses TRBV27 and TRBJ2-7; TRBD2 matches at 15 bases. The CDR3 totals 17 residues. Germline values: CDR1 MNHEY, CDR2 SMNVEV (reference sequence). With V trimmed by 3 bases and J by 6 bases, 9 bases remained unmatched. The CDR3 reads CASSFRTSGRGAGEQYF. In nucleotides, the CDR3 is TGTGCCAGCAGTTTCAGGACTAGCGGGAGGGGGGCCGGCGAGCAGTACTTC.

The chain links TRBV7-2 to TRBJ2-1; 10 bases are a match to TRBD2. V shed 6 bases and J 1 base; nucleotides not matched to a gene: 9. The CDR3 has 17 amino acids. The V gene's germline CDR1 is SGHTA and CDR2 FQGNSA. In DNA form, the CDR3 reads TGTGCCAGCAGGGAAGCGGGAGGGGGGACTTCCTACAATGAGCAGTTCTTC. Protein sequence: CASREAGGGTSYNEQFF.

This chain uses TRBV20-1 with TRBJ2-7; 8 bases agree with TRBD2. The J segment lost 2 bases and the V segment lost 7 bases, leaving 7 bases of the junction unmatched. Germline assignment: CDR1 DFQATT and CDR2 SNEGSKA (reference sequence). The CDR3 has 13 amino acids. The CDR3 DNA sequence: TGCAGTGGCCAGACTAGCGAGGCCTACGAGCAGTACTTC. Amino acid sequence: CSGQTSEAYEQYF.

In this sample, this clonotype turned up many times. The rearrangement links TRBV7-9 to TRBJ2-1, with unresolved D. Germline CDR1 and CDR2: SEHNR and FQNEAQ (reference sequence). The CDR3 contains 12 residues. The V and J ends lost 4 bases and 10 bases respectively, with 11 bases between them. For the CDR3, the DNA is TGTGCCAGCAGCTCAGCAGGCAGGGAGCAGTTCTTC. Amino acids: CASSSAGREQFF.

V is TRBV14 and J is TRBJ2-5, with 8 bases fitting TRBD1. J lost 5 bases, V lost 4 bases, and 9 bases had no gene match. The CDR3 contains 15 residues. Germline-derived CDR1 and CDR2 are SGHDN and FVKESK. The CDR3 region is CASSLITGGRETQYF. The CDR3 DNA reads TGTGCCAGCAGCCTTATCACAGGGGGTCGGGAGACCCAGTACTTC.

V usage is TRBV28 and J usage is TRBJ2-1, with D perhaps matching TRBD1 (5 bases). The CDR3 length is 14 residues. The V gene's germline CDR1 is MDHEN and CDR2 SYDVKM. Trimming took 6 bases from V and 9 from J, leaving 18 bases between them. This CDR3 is CASSAGQGWAEQFF. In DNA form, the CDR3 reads TGTGCCAGCAGCGCCGGCCAGGGTTGGGCTGAGCAGTTCTTC. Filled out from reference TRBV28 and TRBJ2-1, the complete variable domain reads DVKVTQSSRYLVKRTGEKVFLECVQDMDHENMFWYRQDPGLGLRLIYFSYDVKMKEKGDIPEGYSVSREKKERFSLILESASTNQTSMYLCASSAGQGWAEQFFGPGTRLTVL.

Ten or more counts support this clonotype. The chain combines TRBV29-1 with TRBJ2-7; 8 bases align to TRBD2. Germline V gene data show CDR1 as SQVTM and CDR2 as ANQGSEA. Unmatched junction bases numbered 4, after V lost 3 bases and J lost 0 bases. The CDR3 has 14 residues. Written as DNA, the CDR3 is TGCAGCGTTGAGATAGCGGGGCCCTCCTACGAGCAGTACTTC. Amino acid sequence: CSVEIAGPSYEQYF.

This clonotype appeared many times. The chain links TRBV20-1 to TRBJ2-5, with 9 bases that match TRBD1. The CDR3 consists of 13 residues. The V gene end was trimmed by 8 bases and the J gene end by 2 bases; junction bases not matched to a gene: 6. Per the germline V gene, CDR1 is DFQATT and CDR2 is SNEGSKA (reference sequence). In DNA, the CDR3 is TGCAGTTGGGACAGGGAGGCTCAAGAGACCCAGTACTTC. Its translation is CSWDREAQETQYF.

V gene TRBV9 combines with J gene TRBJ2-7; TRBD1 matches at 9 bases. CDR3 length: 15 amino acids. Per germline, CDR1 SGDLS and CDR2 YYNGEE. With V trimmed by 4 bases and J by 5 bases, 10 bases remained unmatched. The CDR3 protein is CASSPPNRGRDEQYF. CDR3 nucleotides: TGTGCCAGCAGCCCACCGAACAGGGGGCGCGACGAGCAGTACTTC.